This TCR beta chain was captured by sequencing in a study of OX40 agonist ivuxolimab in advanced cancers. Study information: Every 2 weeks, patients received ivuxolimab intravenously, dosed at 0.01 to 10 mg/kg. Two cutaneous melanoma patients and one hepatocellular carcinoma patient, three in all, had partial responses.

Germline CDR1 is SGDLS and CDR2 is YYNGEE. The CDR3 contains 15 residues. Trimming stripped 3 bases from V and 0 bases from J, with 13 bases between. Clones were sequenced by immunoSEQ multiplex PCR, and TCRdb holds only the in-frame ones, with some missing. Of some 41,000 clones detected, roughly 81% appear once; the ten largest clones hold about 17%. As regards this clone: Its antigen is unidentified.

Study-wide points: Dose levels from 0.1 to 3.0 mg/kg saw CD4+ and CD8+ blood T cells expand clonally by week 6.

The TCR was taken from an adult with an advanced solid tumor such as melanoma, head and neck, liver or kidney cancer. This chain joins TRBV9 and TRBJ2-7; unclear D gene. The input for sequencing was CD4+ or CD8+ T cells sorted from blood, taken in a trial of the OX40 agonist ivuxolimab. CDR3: CASSGSGFPSYEQYF. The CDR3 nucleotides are TGTGCCAGCAGCGGCTCCGGGTTCCCCTCCTACGAGCAGTACTTC.